This TCR beta chain was obtained from a study of blood T cell repertoires in COVID-19 (dated by TCRdb to the early 2020s). Background on the whole study: The collaborator samples originated in the United States, Italy and Spain and spanned the acute and convalescent phases of COVID-19. The material from the prospective study consisted of cDNA or gDNA derived from T cells, B-cell-depleted T cells, or PBMCs. Subjects who had been exposed to COVID-19, were actively infected with it, or had recovered from it provided the deeply sampled blood TCRbeta repertoires that made up the dataset. A freely available public database, intended as a resource for researchers studying the immune response to SARS-CoV-2, is where the repertoires were released. The samples were drawn from the first 160 participants of the ongoing ImmuneRACE study and from 950 to 1,500 subjects provided by 6 global collaborators. Nearly every sample came with metadata listing a de-identified subject ID, COVID-19 status, age in years and sex. HLA class I and class II types, where available, came from metadata supplied by the sample provider rather than from assay-based typing.

Collaborating institutions collected whole blood in K2EDTA tubes following their own protocols. For TCRbeta analysis, collaborators shipped samples as frozen whole blood, isolated PBMCs, or DNA extracted from either of those sample types. The germline V gene supplies CDR1 SGHRS and CDR2 YFSETQ. Including cysteine and phenylalanine, the CDR3 has 15 amino acids. Of the read, only the CDR3 DNA is kept; its 45 bases are in frame from base 1. Trimming removed 4 bases from V and 9 bases from J; the gene matches leave 8 bases unexplained. Turning to this clone: Its target antigen remains unknown. It has no much larger one-base neighbor in the sample; base qualities were not kept.

Findings and caveats that apply to the study as a whole: The amount of clinical and demographic metadata varied by source and participant and was provided uncurated.

The immunoSEQ Assay, a bias-controlled multiplex PCR, was used to amplify TCRbeta CDR3 regions from genomic DNA. Per the source publication's procedure: Nucleated cell counts per sample were estimated from amplification of reference gene primers within the assay. To quantify the absolute abundance of each unique TCRbeta CDR3 rearrangement, sequence reads were collapsed and filtered. For each sample, productive Simpson clonality was calculated by taking the square root of Simpson's diversity index across productive rearrangements. As stored in TCRdb, this immuneACCESS dataset retains in-frame rearrangements with V and J assigned. A fraction of the clones does not appear; measured against another copy, unresolved V genes explain less than half of the discrepancy, and the remainder lacks a known reason. For V, J and clone size, that table is used; D and trimming come from the DNA. In this sample the table shows some 100,000 clones, roughly 85% of which occur a single time. Of the sample, more than 1.5% is held by the ten largest clones.

Sequencing was carried out using peripheral blood. The TCR was taken from a woman aged 70-85 years with active or convalescent COVID-19. The chain employs TRBV5-1 and TRBJ1-5; TRBD1 fits 12 bases in the junction. The nucleotides read TGCGCCAGCAGCCCGGGGACAGGGGGCTGGAGGCCCCAGCATTTT. Its product reads: CASSPGTGGWRPQHF.